This TCR beta chain was identified during a study of T-cell memory formation after mild COVID-19. Notes on the study in general: While clones contracting from day 15 to 85 were balanced between CD4 and CD8, later expanders leaned CD4+. Some responding clones appeared in pre-infection memory, suggesting cross-reactive memory joined.

This clonotype has a handful of counts. What it recognizes is unknown. The V end lost 3 bases, the J end lost 5 bases, and 20 bases lay between the germline ends. In germline, CDR1 is SGHRS, CDR2 YFSETQ. The CDR3 is 16 amino acids. TCRdb fed the 5' RACE reads into MiXCR, producing one record per CDR3 protein. The sample contains a few hundred thousand distinct CDR3 sequences, about a sixth of which appear only once. This sequence originates from a man aged 18 to 30 who had mild COVID-19 (a few samples of this study predate the infection). Cell type and time point are not known. Input material: PBMCs or a T cell subset sorted from them (not recorded which). V is TRBV5-1 and J is TRBJ1-1; weak D call: TRBD1 (6 bases). The CDR3 region is CASSSDSPYLGTEAFF. CDR3 sequence (DNA): TGCGCCAGCAGCTCGGACAGTCCCTATTTGGGGACTGAAGCTTTCTTT. Complete variable domain (other parts from reference TRBV5-1 and TRBJ1-1): KAGVTQTPRYLIKTRGQQVTLSCSPISGHRSVSWYQQTPGQGLQFLFEYFSETQRNKGNFPGRFSGRQFSNSRSEMNVSTLELGDSALYLCASSSDSPYLGTEAFFGQGTRLTVV.